This T cell receptor (beta chain) was obtained from a study of T cells in Graves' hyperthyroidism and ophthalmopathy. Study-wide findings and caveats: Median prediction lead before ophthalmopathy onset was 5 to 7.5 months with the model. Most expanded thyroid clonotypes above 0.001 also appeared in blood.

Amplification yielded TCR beta CDR3 regions, with RNA transcripts as the source. Primed by the HTBI set, a first-round RT-PCR was run on the TCR CDR3. A single record per CDR3 protein comes from TCRdb applying MiXCR to the multiplex PCR reads. The sample lists more than 40,000 distinct CDR3 sequences, over 45% occurring once. Patients having uncontrolled infection, another autoimmune disease, pregnancy or lactation were not included. The sample holds many counts of this clonotype. What it recognizes is unknown. V lost 5 bases to trimming and J lost 4 bases; unmatched junction nucleotides: 10. Per the germline V gene, CDR1 is SGHVS and CDR2 is FQNEAQ. The CDR3 spans 16 residues.

The receptor's source is a woman between 45 and 60 years old with Graves' hyperthyroidism. This chain connects TRBV7-8 to TRBJ2-5; 10 nucleotides align to TRBD2. Source material: peripheral blood or thyroid tissue (not recorded which). CDR3: CASSMTAGGRVETQYF. The DNA of the CDR3 is TGTGCCAGCAGCATGACAGCGGGAGGGCGGGTAGAGACCCAGTACTTC.